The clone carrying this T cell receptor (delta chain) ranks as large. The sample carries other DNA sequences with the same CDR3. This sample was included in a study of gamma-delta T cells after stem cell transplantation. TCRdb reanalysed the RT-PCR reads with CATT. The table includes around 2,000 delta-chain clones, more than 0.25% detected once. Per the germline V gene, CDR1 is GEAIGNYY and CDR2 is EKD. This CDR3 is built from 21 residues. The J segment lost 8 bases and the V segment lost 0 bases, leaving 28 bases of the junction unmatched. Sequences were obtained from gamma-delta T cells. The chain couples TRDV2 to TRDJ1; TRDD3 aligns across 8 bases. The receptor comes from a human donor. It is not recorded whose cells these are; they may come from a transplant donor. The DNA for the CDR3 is TGTGCCTGTGACACCGTCCTGTCCTCCCAACTGGGGGCCTGGAGTGGGAGGAAACTCATCTTT. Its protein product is CACDTVLSSQLGAWSGRKLIF.